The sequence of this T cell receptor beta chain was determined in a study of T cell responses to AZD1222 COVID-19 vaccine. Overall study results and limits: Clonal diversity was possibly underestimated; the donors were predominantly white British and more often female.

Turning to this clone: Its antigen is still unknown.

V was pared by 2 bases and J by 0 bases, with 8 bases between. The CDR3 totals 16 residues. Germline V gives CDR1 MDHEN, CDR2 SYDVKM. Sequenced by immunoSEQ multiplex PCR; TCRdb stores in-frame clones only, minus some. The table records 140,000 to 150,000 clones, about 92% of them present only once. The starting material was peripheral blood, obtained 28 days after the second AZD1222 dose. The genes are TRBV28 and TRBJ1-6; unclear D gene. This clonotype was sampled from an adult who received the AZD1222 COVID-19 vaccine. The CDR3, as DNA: TGTGCCAGCAGTTTAGGGCCTAGCTCCTATAATTCACCCCTCCACTTT. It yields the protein CASSLGPSSYNSPLHF. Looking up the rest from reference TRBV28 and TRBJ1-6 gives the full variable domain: DVKVTQSSRYLVKRTGEKVFLECVQDMDHENMFWYRQDPGLGLRLIYFSYDVKMKEKGDIPEGYSVSREKKERFSLILESASTNQTSMYLCASSLGPSSYNSPLHFGNGTRLTVT.